The 5 T cell receptor beta chains in this list originate from one sample, sequenced in a study of tumor-infiltrating lymphocytes in oesophageal squamous cell carcinoma (dated by TCRdb to the mid-2010s). Libraries were constructed by PCR. These reads were obtained on an Illumina HiSeq 2000. The raw public reads went through TCRdb reprocessing: fastp at Q25, MiXCR clone calling, in-frame beta chains kept. Each entry is one CDR3 protein sequence, shown with its most common DNA and genes. This sample is represented by tens of thousands of distinct CDR3 sequences; roughly 35% of them were singletons. 20% to 25% of the sample comes from the top ten. The sequencing input was esophageal tumor tissue. These receptors originate from a male donor with esophageal squamous cell carcinoma.

V is TRBV30 and J is TRBJ1-1; TRBD1 matches at 7 bases. V lost 0 bases and J lost 11; bases outside the gene matches: 9. CDR1 is GTSNPN and CDR2 is SVGIG in the germline V gene (reference sequence). The CDR3 contains 13 residues. The CDR3 coding sequence is TGTGCCTGGAGTGTTTGGGAAGACAGGGATGCTTTCTTT. Translated, it gives CAWSVWEDRDAFF.

The chain has TRBV6-1 and TRBJ2-1, with D tentatively TRBD1 (9 bases). The assigned J gene may be wrong: the sequence end matches TRBJ2-7 better. This CDR3 has 15 residues. Germline CDR1 is MNHNS and CDR2 is SASEGT. The CDR3 DNA reads as TGTGCCAGCAGCCACGGGGGGGACAGGGACTACGAGCAGTACTTC. Encoded protein: CASSHGGDRDYEQYF.

This clonotype appeared many times. This rearrangement joins TRBV6-2 or TRBV6-3 to TRBJ2-5; D gene uncertain. The J call may be in error: the DNA end matches TRBJ2-7 better. CDR3 length equals 16 residues. Germline V gene lookup returns CDR1 MNHEY and CDR2 SVGEGT. For the CDR3, the DNA is TGTGCCAGCAGTTACCCGTGGTTACAGCTTTCCTACGAGCAGTACTTC. It translates to CASSYPWLQLSYEQYF.

This clonotype was recorded at least ten times. The chain links TRBV24-1 to TRBJ2-1; tentatively, D is TRBD1 or TRBD2 (6 bases each). With the DNA end fitting TRBJ2-7 better, the J assignment may be wrong. This CDR3 comprises 15 residues. The germline V gene has CDR1 KGHDR and CDR2 SFDVKD. CDR3 DNA sequence: TGTGCCACCAGTGATATAGGGGGGATGTACAATGAGCAGTACTTC. Protein product: CATSDIGGMYNEQYF.

This clonotype came up many times. V is TRBV7-9 and J is TRBJ2-7; TRBD1 matches 10 bases. CDR3 length equals 17 residues. J lost 5 bases, V lost 4 bases, and 14 bases had no gene match. Germline V gene sequence: CDR1 SEHNR, CDR2 FQNEAQ (reference sequence). The CDR3 loop reads CASSSPTLGQGDHEQYF. In DNA form, the CDR3 reads TGTGCCAGCAGCTCCCCCACCCTTGGACAGGGGGACCACGAGCAGTACTTC. Combining the CDR3 with reference TRBV7-9 and TRBJ2-7 gives the whole variable domain DTGVSQNPRHKITKRGQNVTFRCDPISEHNRLYWYRQTLGQGPEFLTYFQNEAQLEKSRLLSDRFSAERPKGSFSTLEIQRTEQGDSAMYLCASSSPTLGQGDHEQYFGPGTRLTVT.